The rows below give T cell receptor beta chains drawn from one sample of a study of blood T cell repertoires in COVID-19. Clones were read by immunoSEQ multiplex PCR, and TCRdb kept only the in-frame ones, dropping some. The data hold 60,000 to 70,000 clones, with 65% to 90% observed a single time. The sample consisted of peripheral blood. These receptors all stem from a woman aged 55-69 years with acute or convalescent COVID-19. Both conserved end residues are part of each CDR3.

>TRBV5-1|16
CASSLGQGSNGNTIYF
>TRBV7-6|15
CASSLLAGGPGELFF
>TRBV15|19
CATSKERSLIVSINYGYTF
>TRBV19|14
CASSIEVSNQPQHF
>TRBV12-5|15
CASGLYGQEHQPQHF
>TRBV2|16
CASSVQGFDAGNTIYF
>TRBV20-1|14
CSASPPLARETQYF
>TRBV7-8|15
CASSLSQGIRETQYF
>TRBV7-2|15
CASSLLSGGVETQYF
>TRBV5-4|14
CASSLPTSNDEQFF
>TRBV7-9|11
CASSIYYGYTF
>TRBV6-6|15
CASSLVHQGNTEAFF
>TRBV9|15
CASSVSWRGYNEQFF
>TRBV30|13
CAWRSWANQPQHF
>TRBV19|15
CASSPGLADQETQYF
>TRBV23-1|15
CASSHRDPSGNTIYF
>TRBV28|15
CASSGSDPTGYEQYF
>TRBV5-5|14
CASSLGGAEYGYTF
>TRBV5-1|15
CASSLESGVADTQYF
>TRBV7-9|14
CASSFGQPSYEQYF
>TRBV12-3/TRBV12-4|13
CASGGAPNQPQHF
>TRBV7-2|16
CASSAYVPGLNSPLHF
>TRBV10-3|14
CAISESVGGYGYTF
>TRBV7-2|14
CASSTPSGGETQYF
>TRBV3-1/TRBV3-2|16
CASSQGVGGAGNEQFF
>TRBV5-1|18
CASSLGSNRAGANYGYTF
>TRBV19|15
CASSLSGSSYNEQFF
>TRBV19|17
CASSTISSPSGANVLTF
>TRBV11-2|16
CASSTDRVVRNTEAFF
>TRBV27|13
CASRGTGREKLFF
>TRBV11-2|13
CASTPGANTEAFF
>TRBV7-9|15
CASSVNRGMNTEAFF
>TRBV10-3|14
CAISAQGGNQPQHF
>TRBV28|12
CASSLLTGEQFF
>TRBV28|15
CASSSGQSGANVLTF
>TRBV7-2|15
CASRPPGSSNYGYTF
>TRBV7-8|16
CASSPIAGGTPYEQYF
>TRBV9|14
CASSPGQGGYEQYF
>TRBV10-3|15
CAISEGIAGTYEQYF
>TRBV5-6|15
CASSSAGHHNQPQHF
>TRBV5-1|14
CASSLGQSTDTQYF
>TRBV27|14
CASSFAGVNQPQHF
>TRBV7-8|15
CASSLVQPAADTQYF
>TRBV29-1|13
CSVSDRVGQPQHF
>TRBV27|18
CASSFRSWSASGTYEQYF
>TRBV18|16
CASSRELAGAYNEQFF
>TRBV7-8|15
CASSLMGSSTDTQYF
>TRBV10-3|14
CAISRDSSGNTIYF
>TRBV5-6|15
CASRPRGYDNSPLHF
>TRBV6-5|13
CASSYQALSGYTF
>TRBV5-1|16
CASSLSRTGFTGELFF
>TRBV5-1|15
CASRQGISANYGYTF
>TRBV20-1|15
CSASSGRTPGDEQFF
>TRBV9|15
CASSVGPSSYNEQFF
>TRBV7-8|15
CASSPWDRGNEKLFF